The 21 T cell receptor beta chains below come from one sample, sequenced in a study of blood T cell repertoires in COVID-19. TCRdb's copy holds only in-frame clones and misses some; the assay was immunoSEQ multiplex PCR. The sample lists about 100,000 clones, roughly nine tenths seen once, with 17% in the top ten. The material sequenced was peripheral blood. Receptor source: a man aged 50-60 years with acute or convalescent COVID-19.

The chain combines TRBV5-6 with TRBJ1-2; TRBD1 matches 8 bases. Germline CDR1 is SGHDT and CDR2 is YYEEEE. Trimming took 3 bases from V and 8 from J; bases not matched to a gene: 9. This CDR3 has 14 amino acids. CDR3 sequence reads: CASSSGMTGEGYTF. The CDR3 nucleotides are TGTGCCAGCAGCTCAGGGATGACAGGGGAAGGCTACACCTTC. Based on the CDR3 plus reference TRBV5-6 and TRBJ1-2, the full variable domain is DAGVTQSPTHLIKTRGQQVTLRCSPKSGHDTVSWYQQALGQGPQFIFQYYEEEERQRGNFPDRFSGHQFPNYSSELNVNALLLGDSALYLCASSSGMTGEGYTFGSGTRLTVV.

This clone appeared a single time. The chain joins TRBV11-2 to TRBJ1-5; TRBD1 is a possible D gene (5 bases). Germline V gene data show CDR1 as SGHAT and CDR2 as FQNNGV. V dropped 1 base and J dropped 4 bases, with 11 bases sitting between them. The CDR3 has 15 amino acids. CDR3: CASSLGRQNNQPQHF. DNA of the CDR3: TGTGCCAGCAGCTTAGGTAGACAGAATAATCAGCCCCAGCATTTT.

The rearrangement uses TRBV2 and TRBJ2-2, with TRBD1 as a possible D gene (5 bases). Trimming took 1 base from V and 5 from J, leaving 8 bases between them. The germline V gene encodes CDR1 SNHLY and CDR2 FYNNEI. The CDR3 totals 14 residues. The CDR3 region has the DNA TGTGCCAGCAGTGAAGAGGGGTGGACCGGGGAGCTGTTTTTT. Protein sequence: CASSEEGWTGELFF.

This rearrangement joins TRBV4-1 to TRBJ1-3; no firm D call. The CDR3 totals 16 residues. V gave up 2 bases and J gave up 0 bases, with 11 bases separating them. Germline assignment: CDR1 MGHRA and CDR2 YSYEKL. This chain's CDR3 is CASSQYVTSSGNTIYF. The DNA of the CDR3 is TGCGCCAGCAGCCAATACGTTACCAGCTCTGGAAACACCATATATTTT.

This clone was observed a single time. This chain links TRBV2 with TRBJ1-1; TRBD1 matches at 7 bases. V was pared by 5 bases and J by 1 base, with 7 bases of the junction left unmatched. Germline V gene data show CDR1 as SNHLY and CDR2 as FYNNEI. The CDR3 has 15 amino acids. The CDR3 bases are TGTGCCAGCAGTTCCCGGACAGGAGCGAACACTGAAGCTTTCTTT. Its protein is CASSSRTGANTEAFF.

The genes are TRBV7-9 and TRBJ1-2, with D hard to call. Trimming pared 1 base from V and 8 bases from J, leaving 5 bases between. The germline CDR1 and CDR2 sequences are SEHNR and FQNEAQ (reference sequence). The CDR3 contains 11 residues. The CDR3 coding sequence is TGTGCCAGCAGCTTAGTACAGGGCTACACCTTC. Translation: CASSLVQGYTF.

V is TRBV7-6 and J is TRBJ1-3, with D unresolved. The V end was cut by 2 bases, the J end by 0 bases, with 11 bases between. CDR3 size: 16 residues. Germline CDR1 SGHVS, CDR2 FNYEAQ. The CDR3 region has the DNA TGTGCCAGCAGCTTAAGTAGCTTGGGCTCTGGAAACACCATATATTTT. Translation gives CASSLSSLGSGNTIYF.

The chain links TRBV10-2 to TRBJ2-7; 9 bases agree with TRBD2. The CDR3 totals 15 residues. Germline values: CDR1 WSHSY, CDR2 SAAADI. The junction had 6 bases not matched to a gene; V was cut back by 2 bases and J by 4 bases. In nucleotides, the CDR3 is TGCGCCAGCAGTGAGCTCTTGACTAGCGGTTACGAGCAGTACTTC. This codes for CASSELLTSGYEQYF.

The chain is built from TRBV3-1 (or the pseudogene TRBV3-2) and TRBJ2-1; perhaps TRBD2 as D (7 bases). V lost 1 base and J 7 bases, leaving 23 bases between the germline ends. CDR3 size: 18 residues. The V gene's germline CDR1 is LGHDT and CDR2 YNNKEL (reference sequence). CDR3 protein: CASSQALNWGGARNEQFF. CDR3 in DNA: TGTGCCAGCAGCCAAGCCCTTAATTGGGGGGGGGCGAGGAATGAGCAGTTCTTC.

The J gene is TRBJ1-3, the V gene TRBV5-4; 7 positions agree with TRBD1. The ends lost 2 bases at V and 2 bases at J; junction bases unmatched: 4. The CDR3 loop spans 15 amino acids. The germline V gene has CDR1 SGHNT and CDR2 YYREEE (reference sequence). The DNA for the CDR3 is TGTGCCAGCAGCTTAACAGGGGTGACTGGAAACACCATATATTTT. Amino acids: CASSLTGVTGNTIYF.

This chain joins TRBV28 and TRBJ1-5; D remains ambiguous. CDR3 size: 13 residues. CDR1 and CDR2 from the germline V gene are MDHEN and SYDVKM. The DNA for the CDR3 is TGTACTTCAACCTTTGGGAGGGATCAGCCCCAGCATTTT. Translating it yields CTSTFGRDQPQHF. Drawing the rest from reference TRBV28 and TRBJ1-5, the complete variable domain is DVKVTQSSRYLVKRTGEKVFLECVQDMDHENMFWYRQDPGLGLRLIYFSYDVKMKEKGDIPEGYSVSREKKERFSLILESASTNQTSMYLCTSTFGRDQPQHFGDGTRLSIL.

This CDR3 is CASSWTGREEQYF. CDR3 sequence (DNA): TGTGCCAGCAGTTGGACAGGGCGGGAGGAGCAGTACTTC. V is TRBV12-3 or TRBV12-4 and J is TRBJ2-7; tentatively, D is TRBD1 (8 bases). V lost 4 bases and J 7 bases, leaving 14 bases between the germline ends. The CDR3 has 13 amino acids.

V gene TRBV6-4 combines with J gene TRBJ2-1; TRBD2 agrees at 11 bases. V shed 0 bases, J shed 3 bases, and the junction held 10 bases outside the gene matches. In germline, CDR1 is MRHNA, CDR2 SNTAGT. The CDR3 spans 19 residues. CDR3 residues: CASSDSSGGAPFCYNEQFF. CDR3 DNA sequence: TGTGCCAGCAGTGACTCTAGCGGGGGGGCCCCTTTTTGCTACAATGAGCAGTTCTTC.

The chain is built from TRBV19 and TRBJ1-4; TRBD1 might be the D (6 bases). Per germline, CDR1 LNHDA and CDR2 SQIVND (reference sequence). Between the trimmed V and J ends, which lost 9 bases and 4 bases, there was a span of 12 bases. There are 13 residues in the CDR3. CDR3 DNA sequence: TGTGCCAGCTTGGACAGTGATAATGAAAAACTGTTTTTT. It yields the protein CASLDSDNEKLFF.

J is TRBJ1-2 and V is TRBV5-1, with a possible D match to TRBD1 (5 bases). The CDR3 loop spans 15 amino acids. Germline CDR1 and CDR2: SGHRS and YFSETQ. Trimming stripped 4 bases from V and 8 bases from J, with 21 bases between. The CDR3: CASSPEGTAPGGYTF. In DNA, the CDR3 is TGCGCCAGCAGCCCGGAGGGGACCGCTCCTGGGGGCTACACCTTC.

V usage is TRBV5-4 and J usage is TRBJ2-5; D perhaps matches TRBD2 (5 bases). V was cut by 4 bases and J by 5 bases, with 12 bases left in between. Germline CDR1 is SGHNT and CDR2 is YYREEE (reference sequence). The CDR3 length is 13 residues. CDR3 nucleotide sequence: TGTGCCAGCAGCCCGGGGTTCTCTGAGACCCAGTACTTC. It yields the protein CASSPGFSETQYF.

The chain has TRBV6-4 and TRBJ2-1, with 9 positions matching TRBD2. J was trimmed by 8 bases and V by 2 bases; bases with no gene match: 7. Germline-derived CDR1 and CDR2 are MRHNA and SNTAGT. There are 15 residues in the CDR3. The CDR3 bases are TGTGCCAGCAGTGACGGGGTAGCGGGGGAGGATGAGCAGTTCTTC. Its translation is CASSDGVAGEDEQFF.

The V call is TRBV5-1, the J call TRBJ2-7; 10 bases map to TRBD1. J gave up 0 bases and V 4 bases, and 7 bases lay outside the gene matches. There are 16 residues in the CDR3. Germline V CDR1 and CDR2: SGHRS, YFSETQ. The CDR3 DNA follows: TGCGCCAGCAGCCGGGACAGGGGAACGAGCTCCTACGAGCAGTACTTC. It translates to CASSRDRGTSSYEQYF.

The gene calls are TRBV14 and TRBJ2-7; D gene unclear. CDR3 length: 13 residues. Trimming took 1 base from V and 5 from J, leaving 9 bases between them. The germline CDR1 and CDR2 sequences are SGHDN and FVKESK. Written as DNA, the CDR3 is TGTGCCAGCAGCCAAGGAGGTCGGCACGAGCAGTACTTC. Translated: CASSQGGRHEQYF.

The CDR3 sequence: CASSQDLAGETNEKLFF. CDR3 sequence (DNA): TGTGCCAGCAGCCAAGATTTGGCAGGGGAGACTAATGAAAAACTGTTTTTT. J is TRBJ1-4 and V is TRBV4-2, with D possibly matching TRBD1 (6 bases). The CDR3 length is 17 residues. Looked up from germline, CDR1 is LGHNA and CDR2 is YNFKEQ. V was pared by 0 bases and J by 2 bases, with 13 bases between.

This clone was seen just once. The chain is built from TRBV3-1 (or the pseudogene TRBV3-2) and TRBJ1-1, with D possibly being TRBD1 (6 bases). Looked up from germline, CDR1 is LGHDT and CDR2 is YNNKEL (reference sequence). V lost 8 bases to trimming and J lost 1 base, with 23 bases between them. The CDR3 runs 17 residues. The CDR3 here is CASASNRVSPWNTEAFF. DNA of the CDR3: TGTGCCAGCGCCTCAAACAGGGTATCACCATGGAACACTGAAGCTTTCTTT.